A selection of T cell receptor beta chains follows, all from one sample in a study of cytomegalovirus exposure and HLA in healthy donors. TCRdb's table, derived via immunoSEQ multiplex PCR, lists solely in-frame clones and lacks some. The data hold nearly 200,000 clones, with about 77% observed a single time. The sample was PBMCs. The origin of the receptors is a woman under 40 in good health and CMV-seropositive. The CDR3 runs from the conserved cysteine through the conserved F or W. The D gene is left open where the match is weak. Size tells how often a clone was seen (once, few, many) or the class of an expanded clone, and some rows leave it out.

>NA|TRBV7-9|NA|TRBJ1-4
TGTGCCAGCAGCTTAGAGCAGGGTCGGTTGCGGGGTGAAAAACTGTTTTTT
CASSLEQGRLRGEKLFF
>NA|TRBV7-2|TRBD1|TRBJ1-2
TGTGCCAGCAGCTTGGCAGGGGGCAAATATGGCTACACCTTC
CASSLAGGKYGYTF
>NA|TRBV15|NA|TRBJ2-7
TGTGCCACCAGCACTAATCAAGGGGCTTACGAGCAGTACTTC
CATSTNQGAYEQYF
>NA|TRBV27|TRBD2|TRBJ2-3
TGTGCCAGCCAAACCCAGGGACTACTCACAGATACGCAGTATTTT
CASQTQGLLTDTQYF
>NA|TRBV10-3|NA|TRBJ1-2
TGTGCCATCAGTGAGGGACACTCAGCTAACTATGGCTACACCTTC
CAISEGHSANYGYTF
>NA|TRBV21-1|NA|TRBJ1-4
TGTGCCAGCAGCAAAGAACCAGGGGGCAATGAAAAACTGTTTTTT
CASSKEPGGNEKLFF
>NA|TRBV6-5|NA|TRBJ2-7
TGTGCCAGCAGCTTACCGGGACATCCCAACGAGCAGTACTTC
CASSLPGHPNEQYF
>NA|TRBV28|NA|TRBJ1-3
TGTGCCAGTGCGTCGGGTAGCGCCCCGGGCGGAAACACCATATATTTT
CASASGSAPGGNTIYF
>NA|TRBV18|NA|TRBJ2-3
TGTGCCAGCTCACCCCTTACAAGAGATACGCAGTATTTT
CASSPLTRDTQYF
>few|TRBV6-5|TRBD1|TRBJ1-1
TGTGCCAGCAGTTTCTTGGGACAGGGGGTGGAAGCTTTCTTT
CASSFLGQGVEAFF
>NA|TRBV28|NA|TRBJ2-7
TGTGCCAGCAGCCGGACACTCTTCGAGCAGTACTTC
CASSRTLFEQYF
>NA|TRBV15|TRBD2|TRBJ2-5
TGTGCCACCAGGAGAGTCGTAGCGGGGCATTTTCAAGAGACCCAGTACTTC
CATRRVVAGHFQETQYF
>NA|TRBV29-1|TRBD1|TRBJ1-4
TGCAGCGCCGGGACAGGTTACCCGTTTAATGAAAAACTGTTTTTT
CSAGTGYPFNEKLFF
>NA|TRBV2|TRBD1|TRBJ2-5
TGTGCCAGCAGCGGACAGGGCCTGTTGGGCCAGTACTTC
CASSGQGLLGQYF
>few|TRBV7-2|TRBD2|TRBJ2-1
TGTGCCAGCAGCTTAGTGGGGACTAGCGGGAAAATCAATGAGCAGTTCTTC
CASSLVGTSGKINEQFF
>once|TRBV9|NA|TRBJ2-2
TGTGCCAGCAGCACGGGACAAGACACCGGGGAGCTGTTTTTT
CASSTGQDTGELFF
>NA|TRBV12-5|TRBD1|TRBJ1-2
TGTGCTAGTGCCTTACAGGGGGCAGGAAGGTTTTACGGCTACACCTTC
CASALQGAGRFYGYTF
>NA|TRBV4-2|NA|TRBJ1-2
TGTGCCAGCAGCCGGGGAGGTGATGCCCCTGGCTATGGCTACACCTTC
CASSRGGDAPGYGYTF
>NA|TRBV4-2|NA|TRBJ2-2
TGTGCCAGCAGCCAAGTTTCGGCGGGGGCCGCGAACACCGGGGAGCTGTTTTTT
CASSQVSAGAANTGELFF
>NA|TRBV9|TRBD2|TRBJ2-3
TGTGCCAGCAGCGTATTGTCTAGCGGGATCCCAGATACGCAGTATTTT
CASSVLSSGIPDTQYF
>NA|TRBV6-6|TRBD1|TRBJ1-4
TGTGCCACCAGGGGGCGGTCTAATGAAAAACTGTTTTTT
CATRGRSNEKLFF
>few|TRBV4-1|TRBD1|TRBJ1-5
TGCGCCAGCAGCCAGGACAGGGGTTGGCAGCCCCAGCATTTT
CASSQDRGWQPQHF
>once|TRBV29-1|NA|TRBJ1-5
TGCAGCGCTCCATCCACTCGGATGCAGGGTGAGGACAATCAGCCCCAGCATTTT
CSAPSTRMQGEDNQPQHF
>NA|TRBV27|TRBD1|TRBJ1-2
TGTGCCAGCAGTCCACTGACAGGGACAGGTAGCTACACCTTC
CASSPLTGTGSYTF
>few|TRBV30|NA|TRBJ1-3
TGTGCCTGGAGTGGGACAGACTCTGGAAACACCATATATTTT
CAWSGTDSGNTIYF
>NA|TRBV5-1|TRBD2|TRBJ2-1
TGCGCCAGCAGCCTGGGACTAGCGGGAGGATCGTACAATGAGCAGTTCTTC
CASSLGLAGGSYNEQFF
>NA|TRBV21-1|NA|TRBJ2-2
TGTGCCAGCAGCAACCGAGCCGGGGAGCTGTTTTTT
CASSNRAGELFF
>NA|TRBV27|TRBD2|TRBJ2-1
TGTGCCAGCCCTAACAATTTCATGGCGGGGGCCTACAATGAGCAGTTCTTC
CASPNNFMAGAYNEQFF
>NA|TRBV28|TRBD1|TRBJ1-1
TGTGCCAGCAGTTGGACAGGGGGTAACACTGAAGCTTTCTTT
CASSWTGGNTEAFF
>NA|TRBV28|TRBD2|TRBJ2-7
TGTGCCAGCAGACTAGCGGGCGTGGGCTACGAGCAGTACTTC
CASRLAGVGYEQYF
>NA|TRBV29-1|NA|TRBJ1-2
TGCAGCGTCAGGGAGGATGGCTACACCTTC
CSVREDGYTF
>once|TRBV5-1|NA|TRBJ2-7
TGCGCCAGCAGCTTGGACAGCGGGCCTTCCTACGAGCAGTACTTC
CASSLDSGPSYEQYF
>NA|TRBV9|NA|TRBJ1-5
TGTGCCAGCAGCGTAGATCCCGGTCAGCCCCAGCATTTT
CASSVDPGQPQHF